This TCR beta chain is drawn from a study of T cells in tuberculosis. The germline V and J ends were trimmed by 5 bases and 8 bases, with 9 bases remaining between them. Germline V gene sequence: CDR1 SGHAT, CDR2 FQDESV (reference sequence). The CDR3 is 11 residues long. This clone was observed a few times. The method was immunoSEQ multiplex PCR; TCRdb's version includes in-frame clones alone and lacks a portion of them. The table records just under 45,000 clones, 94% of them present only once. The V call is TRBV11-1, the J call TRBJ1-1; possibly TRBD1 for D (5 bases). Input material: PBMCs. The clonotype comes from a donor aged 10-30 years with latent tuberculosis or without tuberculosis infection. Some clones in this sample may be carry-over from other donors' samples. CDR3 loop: CASSPDSEAFF. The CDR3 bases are TGTGCCAGCAGCCCTGACAGCGAAGCTTTCTTT.